This entry lists 21 T cell receptor beta chains sequenced from one sample in a study of cytomegalovirus exposure and HLA in healthy donors. The PCR used 60 Vbeta and 13 Jbeta primers. Here immunoSEQ multiplex PCR was the method, and the copy in TCRdb shows in-frame clones only, minus some. Of approximately 190,000 clones detected, roughly 80% appear once; the ten largest clones hold over 3.5%. The sequencing input was PBMCs. These TCRs come from a man aged 50 or older in good health and CMV-seronegative.

The chain has TRBV5-1 and TRBJ2-1, with TRBD1 matching 9 bases. This CDR3 spans 16 amino acids. V was pared by 5 bases and J by 7 bases, with 13 bases of the junction left unmatched. Germline loops: CDR1 SGHRS, CDR2 YFSETQ. The CDR3, as DNA: TGCGCCAGCAGTTTATTAACAGGGGGCGTCCGGAATGAGCAGTTCTTC. Protein product: CASSLLTGGVRNEQFF.

The chain uses TRBV19 and TRBJ1-1; D is perhaps TRBD1 (6 bases). V was clipped by 10 bases and J by 7 bases, with 19 bases between them. There are 13 residues in the CDR3. Germline V CDR1 and CDR2: LNHDA, SQIVND (reference sequence). In nucleotides, the CDR3 is TGTGCCACCTCGGACAGACCCCGACTTGAAGCTTTCTTT. Translated, it gives CATSDRPRLEAFF.

The J gene is TRBJ1-1, the V gene TRBV7-8, with 8 nucleotides matching TRBD1. The V and J ends lost 1 base and 8 bases, in that order; junction bases with no gene match: 3. The CDR3 is made up of 13 amino acids. Germline CDR1 and CDR2: SGHVS and FQNEAQ. The CDR3 region is CASSLEQGGEAFF. DNA for the CDR3: TGTGCCAGCAGCTTAGAACAGGGGGGCGAAGCTTTCTTT.

This rearrangement joins TRBV9 to TRBJ2-3; tentatively, D is TRBD1 (6 bases). The CDR3 is 16 amino acids. V dropped 3 bases and J dropped 5 bases, with 19 bases sitting between them. The V gene's germline CDR1 is SGDLS and CDR2 YYNGEE. CDR3 loop: CASSGGPQGLLDTQYF. For the CDR3, the DNA is TGTGCCAGCAGCGGAGGCCCACAGGGATTATTAGATACGCAGTATTTT.

A note on this clone: At one end, the junction sequence differs from germline, possibly due to a read error. CDR3 nucleotides: TGCCTGGACAGGGGGTTAACTCAGAGGTTGAACACTGAAGCTTTCTTT. Translated: CLDRGLTQRLNTEAFF. The chain carries TRBV30 and TRBJ1-1, with 10 positions matching TRBD1. The CDR3 is 16 residues long. Germline V gives CDR1 GTSNPN, CDR2 SVGIG (reference sequence).

This rearrangement joins TRBV6-5 to TRBJ1-2, with D possibly matching TRBD1 (6 bases). The V end was cut by 5 bases, the J end by 0 bases, with 13 bases between. CDR1 and CDR2 from the germline V gene are MNHEY and SVGAGI. The CDR3 contains 15 residues. CDR3: CASSLMGATNYGYTF. The CDR3 DNA follows: TGTGCCAGCAGTCTGATGGGGGCCACTAACTATGGCTACACCTTC.

This chain uses TRBV5-6 with TRBJ1-2; D gene unclear. The CDR3 loop spans 14 amino acids. CDR1 is SGHDT and CDR2 is YYEEEE in the germline V gene. V shed 0 bases and J shed 4 bases, with 10 bases lying between them. As DNA, the CDR3 is TGTGCCAGCAGCTTGGGCGAGGCGATCTATGGCTACACCTTC. Protein: CASSLGEAIYGYTF.

The rearrangement joins TRBV6-1 to TRBJ2-5; 8 bases line up with TRBD1. The CDR3 covers 14 residues. V was clipped by 7 bases and J by 1 base; unmatched bases: 5. Germline V gene lookup returns CDR1 MNHNS and CDR2 SASEGT. CDR3: CASTWTGFQETQYF. The CDR3 DNA follows: TGTGCCAGCACATGGACAGGGTTCCAAGAGACCCAGTACTTC.

The J gene is TRBJ2-1, the V gene TRBV6-5; D unresolved. The CDR3 spans 16 residues. Germline-derived CDR1 and CDR2 are MNHEY and SVGAGI. Trimming took off 0 bases at V and 5 bases at J, with 14 bases between the two ends. CDR3 coding DNA: TGTGCCAGCAGTTACTCACCCCAGGCCCGTAACAATGAGCAGTTCTTC. This codes for CASSYSPQARNNEQFF.

This sequence joins TRBV6-1 and TRBJ2-7; TRBD1 is a possible D gene (5 bases). The CDR3 runs 17 residues. Trimming took off 2 bases at V and 5 bases at J, with 22 bases between the two ends. CDR1 and CDR2 from the germline V gene are MNHNS and SASEGT. The CDR3 loop reads CASSELNFNRLRNEQYF. CDR3 coding DNA: TGTGCCAGCAGTGAATTGAACTTTAACAGGTTACGCAACGAGCAGTACTTC.

This chain uses TRBV5-4 with TRBJ1-2; D perhaps matches TRBD1 (5 bases). This CDR3 comprises 16 residues. Germline lookup yields CDR1 SGHNT and CDR2 YYREEE (reference sequence). The V gene lost 2 bases and the J gene lost 4 bases, with 18 bases spanning the gap. The CDR3 sequence: CASSFGQGRESYGYTF. In DNA form, the CDR3 reads TGTGCCAGCAGCTTCGGTCAGGGAAGAGAATCCTATGGCTACACCTTC.

This clone was detected only a few times. V is TRBV27 and J is TRBJ2-2; 9 positions agree with TRBD2. There are 17 residues in the CDR3. Losses at the gene ends were 3 bases for V and 5 bases for J; bases not matched to a gene: 10. Germline V lookup: CDR1 MNHEY, CDR2 SMNVEV (reference sequence). The CDR3 nucleotides read TGTGCCAGCAGTTTCGGACTAGCGCGGGCGGGAACCGGGGAGCTGTTTTTT. The encoded protein is CASSFGLARAGTGELFF.

The chain uses TRBV19 and TRBJ2-4; 9 bases map to TRBD2. V was pared by 1 base and J by 6 bases, with 4 bases of the junction left unmatched. The CDR3 is 15 residues long. The germline CDR1 and CDR2 sequences are LNHDA and SQIVND (reference sequence). The chain's CDR3 is CASSIASGVGNIQYF. CDR3 sequence (DNA): TGTGCCAGTAGTATAGCTAGCGGGGTCGGAAACATTCAGTACTTC.

The rearrangement links TRBV19 to TRBJ1-5, with 9 bases that match TRBD1. Germline trimming cut 4 bases from V and 4 bases from J; bases unmatched to any gene: 5. Germline V lookup: CDR1 LNHDA, CDR2 SQIVND (reference sequence). The CDR3 loop spans 15 amino acids. The CDR3 reads CASSTTGGLNQPQHF. Here the CDR3 DNA reads TGTGCCAGTAGTACTACAGGGGGCCTGAATCAGCCCCAGCATTTT.

The chain has TRBV4-2 and TRBJ2-3, with 11 bases lining up with TRBD2. The germline V gene has CDR1 LGHNA and CDR2 YNFKEQ. The CDR3 has 20 amino acids. V was pared by 1 base and J by 5 bases, with 17 bases of the junction left unmatched. The CDR3 reads CASSQGSRARTSGYRDTQYF. CDR3 nucleotides: TGTGCCAGCAGCCAAGGTAGTCGGGCCAGGACTAGCGGGTACAGAGATACGCAGTATTTT.

The chain couples TRBV29-1 to TRBJ2-1; 11 nucleotides align to TRBD2. Trimming at V came to 1 base and at J to 4 bases, leaving 9 bases not matched to a gene. Germline V CDR1 and CDR2: SQVTM, ANQGSEA. The CDR3 length is 17 residues. DNA for the CDR3: TGCAGCGTTGAAGGTCCCGCTAGCGGGGGGAATTACAATGAGCAGTTCTTC. Protein product: CSVEGPASGGNYNEQFF.

CDR3 protein: CASSPRTSGTQETQYF. The DNA for the CDR3 is TGTGCCAGCAGCCCACGGACTAGCGGAACCCAAGAGACCCAGTACTTC. V gene TRBV4-2 combines with J gene TRBJ2-5, with 10 nucleotides matching TRBD2. The CDR3 covers 16 residues. Unmatched junction bases numbered 6, after V lost 4 bases and J lost 1 base. Germline loops: CDR1 LGHNA, CDR2 YNFKEQ.

The rearrangement uses TRBV10-2 and TRBJ2-1; 8 nucleotides match TRBD2. J lost 0 bases, V lost 6 bases, and 4 bases had no gene match. This CDR3 has 15 amino acids. In germline, CDR1 is WSHSY, CDR2 SAAADI. The CDR3 DNA sequence: TGCGCCAGCAGGTTTAGCGGGGACTCCTACAATGAGCAGTTCTTC. Amino acid sequence: CASRFSGDSYNEQFF.

The chain couples TRBV19 to TRBJ1-6; D is possibly TRBD1 (6 bases). V dropped 3 bases and J dropped 2 bases, with 8 bases sitting between them. CDR1 and CDR2 (germline): LNHDA, SQIVND (reference sequence). This CDR3 region has 15 residues. This CDR3 is CASSIGGTYNSPLHF. DNA of the CDR3: TGTGCCAGTAGTATTGGGGGCACCTATAATTCACCCCTCCACTTT.

J is TRBJ1-1 and V is TRBV6-1; 8 bases are shared with TRBD1. In germline, CDR1 is MNHNS, CDR2 SASEGT. The CDR3 has 14 residues. J lost 4 bases, V lost 3 bases, and 4 bases had no gene match. In nucleotides, the CDR3 is TGTGCCAGCAGTGATGGGGACAGGTTCACTGAAGCTTTCTTT. Encoded protein: CASSDGDRFTEAFF.

The J gene is TRBJ2-3, the V gene TRBV19, with D tentatively TRBD1 (6 bases). This CDR3 is built from 16 residues. Germline V CDR1 and CDR2: LNHDA, SQIVND (reference sequence). V was clipped by 5 bases and J by 0 bases, with 15 bases between them. CDR3 bases: TGTGCCAGTAGTGGCTGGTCAGGGGCTAGCACAGATACGCAGTATTTT. It yields the protein CASSGWSGASTDTQYF.